One sample yielded the 16 T cell receptor beta chains listed below, sequenced in a study of T-cell memory formation after mild COVID-19. One entry per CDR3 protein results from TCRdb running MiXCR on the 5' RACE reads. The sample lists about 400,000 distinct CDR3 sequences, roughly 26% seen once, with 8.8% in the top ten. Material for sequencing was PBMCs or a T cell subset sorted from them (not recorded which). The receptors originated from an adult woman who had mild COVID-19 (a few samples of this study predate the infection). Cell type and time point are not known.

This clonotype was counted only a few times. In DNA form, the CDR3 reads TGTGCCAGCAGCCCAATCGTCCGGGACAATCAGCCCCAGCATTTT. This translates into CASSPIVRDNQPQHF. V usage is TRBV7-9 and J usage is TRBJ1-5; the D is unclear. V lost 5 bases, J lost 3 bases, and 14 bases lay in between. The V gene's germline CDR1 is SEHNR and CDR2 FQNEAQ (reference sequence). This CDR3 region has 15 residues.

The chain has TRBV2 and TRBJ2-3; 8 bases map to TRBD2. The CDR3 has 16 residues. Germline V gene sequence: CDR1 SNHLY, CDR2 FYNNEI. V lost 5 bases and J lost 2; bases outside the gene matches: 9. The CDR3 coding sequence is TGTGCCAGCAGTCCATGGGGACTAGGACCCACAGATACGCAGTATTTT. This translates into CASSPWGLGPTDTQYF.

The chain links TRBV7-8 to TRBJ2-2; TRBD2 aligns across 7 bases. Trimming at V came to 5 bases and at J to 7 bases, leaving 13 bases not matched to a gene. Per germline, CDR1 SGHVS and CDR2 FQNEAQ. This CDR3 has 16 amino acids. The CDR3 spells CASSPEIAAGVGELFF. The CDR3 DNA reads as TGTGCCAGCAGCCCTGAGATAGCCGCGGGAGTCGGGGAGCTGTTTTTT.

This clonotype was observed a handful of times. The chain couples TRBV6-2 or TRBV6-3 to TRBJ2-5; a possible D gene is TRBD2 (5 bases). The CDR3 covers 12 residues. Germline CDR1 reads MNHEY; CDR2 reads SVGEGT. Trimming pared 6 bases from V and 7 bases from J, leaving 12 bases between. CDR3: CASSPKRWTQYF. In nucleotides, the CDR3 is TGTGCCAGCAGCCCAAAGCGGTGGACCCAGTACTTC.

The chain employs TRBV7-2 and TRBJ2-1, with 9 bases matching TRBD2. CDR3 length equals 17 residues. The germline V gene encodes CDR1 SGHTA and CDR2 FQGNSA. V lost 5 bases to trimming and J lost 10 bases; unmatched junction nucleotides: 18. CDR3 DNA: TGTGCCAGCAGCATGATCGGGGCGGGAGGGCGATTGTGGGAGCAGTTCTTC. This translates into CASSMIGAGGRLWEQFF. The variable domain in full, with the rest retrieved from reference TRBV7-2 and TRBJ2-1, is GAGVSQSPSNKVTEKGKDVELRCDPISGHTALYWYRQSLGQGLEFLIYFQGNSAPDKSGLPSDRFSAERTGGSVSTLTIQRTQQEDSAVYLCASSMIGAGGRLWEQFFGPGTRLTVL.

The chain employs TRBV4-1 and TRBJ2-5; weak D call: TRBD1 (6 bases). V dropped 2 bases and J dropped 4 bases, with 11 bases sitting between them. Germline CDR1 and CDR2: MGHRA and YSYEKL. The CDR3 is made up of 14 amino acids. CDR3 in DNA: TGCGCCAGCAGCCAACAGGGGTTCGGAGAGACCCAGTACTTC. It is translated as CASSQQGFGETQYF.

This clonotype occurred a few times. V gene TRBV3-1 combines with J gene TRBJ2-7; no firm D call. V lost 1 base and J 2 bases, leaving 9 bases between the germline ends. CDR1 is LGHDT, CDR2 YNNKEL, per germline (reference sequence). The CDR3 is 14 amino acids. CDR3 nucleotides: TGTGCCAGCAGCCAAGCTTGGAAAACCTACGAGCAGTACTTC. It codes for CASSQAWKTYEQYF.

CDR3 loop: CASSPDWGGEQFF. The DNA for the CDR3 is TGTGCCAGCAGCCCCGACTGGGGCGGTGAGCAGTTCTTC. This sequence joins TRBV13 and TRBJ2-1, with D perhaps TRBD1 (5 bases). Trimming removed 5 bases at V and 9 bases at J, with 14 bases between. Germline CDR1 reads PRHDT; CDR2 reads FYEKMQ (reference sequence). The CDR3 spans 13 residues.

The rearrangement uses TRBV18 and TRBJ2-3; D gene ambiguous. Germline V gives CDR1 KGHSH, CDR2 LQKENI. The CDR3 sequence is 12 residues long. Trimming removed 10 bases from V and 5 bases from J, with 13 bases in between. CDR3 sequence: CATTAGLDTQYF. In nucleotides, the CDR3 is TGTGCCACAACAGCCGGGCTAGATACGCAGTATTTT.

In DNA form, the CDR3 reads TGTGCCAGCAGTTCGGACGGACCAGCCACAGATACGCAGTATTTT. It translates to CASSSDGPATDTQYF. The chain has TRBV12-3 or TRBV12-4 and TRBJ2-3; D is uncertain. The V and J ends lost 4 bases and 2 bases respectively, with 13 bases between them. This CDR3 is built from 15 residues.

V is TRBV6-5 and J is TRBJ2-5, with D unresolved. Germline-derived CDR1 and CDR2 are MNHEY and SVGAGI. The germline V and J ends were trimmed by 5 bases and 7 bases, with 8 bases remaining between them. The CDR3 consists of 11 residues. CDR3 nucleotides: TGTGCCAGCAGTGCCGAAGGGACCCAGTACTTC. Amino acid sequence: CASSAEGTQYF.

CDR3 residues: CSAFRTEYGYTF. The CDR3 nucleotides are TGCAGTGCTTTCCGGACAGAGTATGGCTACACCTTC. The chain has TRBV20-1 and TRBJ1-2; maybe TRBD1 (6 bases). Trimming removed 5 bases at V and 5 bases at J, with 12 bases between. Looked up from germline, CDR1 is DFQATT and CDR2 is SNEGSKA (reference sequence). The CDR3 spans 12 residues.

This clonotype came up a few times. CDR3 region: CASSQGGHYEQYF. CDR3 DNA sequence: TGTGCCAGCAGCCAAGGCGGACACTACGAGCAGTACTTC. This rearrangement joins TRBV3-1 to TRBJ2-7; tentatively, D is TRBD1 (5 bases). Per germline, CDR1 LGHDT and CDR2 YNNKEL (reference sequence). The CDR3 is 13 residues long. V lost 1 base and J 3 bases, leaving 7 bases between the germline ends.

The chain is built from TRBV12-3 or TRBV12-4 and TRBJ2-7; D is perhaps TRBD1 (5 bases). V was trimmed by 4 bases and J by 2 bases, leaving 12 bases between them. This CDR3 comprises 14 residues. The CDR3 DNA sequence: TGTGCCAGCAGTTGGGGCGACACGGCCTACGAGCAGTACTTC. Translating gives CASSWGDTAYEQYF.

This clonotype has a count of ten or more. The chain employs TRBV7-2 and TRBJ2-5; D is unclear. The V gene's germline CDR1 is SGHTA and CDR2 FQGNSA. Trimming cost V 3 bases and J 3 bases, with 8 bases left between them. The CDR3 extends over 13 amino acids. The CDR3 reads CASSLSVKETQYF. The DNA for the CDR3 is TGTGCCAGCAGCTTGTCCGTAAAAGAGACCCAGTACTTC. Full variable domain (remainder filled in from reference TRBV7-2 and TRBJ2-5): GAGVSQSPSNKVTEKGKDVELRCDPISGHTALYWYRQSLGQGLEFLIYFQGNSAPDKSGLPSDRFSAERTGGSVSTLTIQRTQQEDSAVYLCASSLSVKETQYFGPGTRLLVL.

This clonotype was seen a single time. The chain combines TRBV7-2 with TRBJ1-2; the match to TRBD1 covers 7 bases. CDR1 SGHTA and CDR2 FQGNSA come from the germline V gene. This CDR3 region has 14 residues. Trimming cost V 1 base and J 7 bases; bases outside gene matches: 6. CDR3 coding DNA: TGTGCCAGCAGCTTAGGAAAGGGGGCGGGTGGCTACACCTTC. Its protein is CASSLGKGAGGYTF.